The following is a TCR beta chain sequence with its context. Only in-frame clones appear in the TCRdb table, and some are missing; sequencing was by immunoSEQ multiplex PCR. The table has 60,000 or so clones, approximately 83% seen once; the top ten hold about 9.4%. The data are from a study of blood T cell repertoires in COVID-19. Study summary: Acute and convalescent COVID-19 specimens originated in the United States, Italy and Spain. T cells, B-cell-depleted T cells, or PBMCs provided the cDNA or gDNA that served as material.

From germline, CDR1 is SQVTM and CDR2 ANQGSEA. With 7 bases clipped from V and 7 bases from J, the junction kept 14 bases outside the gene matches. The CDR3 runs 16 residues. The sequenced material came from peripheral blood. The chain recombines TRBV29-1 with TRBJ1-4, with TRBD1 matching 11 bases. The receptor was derived from a man aged 30-40 years with COVID-19, enrolled during active disease. CDR3 coding DNA: TGCAGCGCCCGAAGGGGGACAGGGGGTTGGGGTGAAAAACTGTTTTTT. It translates to CSARRGTGGWGEKLFF.